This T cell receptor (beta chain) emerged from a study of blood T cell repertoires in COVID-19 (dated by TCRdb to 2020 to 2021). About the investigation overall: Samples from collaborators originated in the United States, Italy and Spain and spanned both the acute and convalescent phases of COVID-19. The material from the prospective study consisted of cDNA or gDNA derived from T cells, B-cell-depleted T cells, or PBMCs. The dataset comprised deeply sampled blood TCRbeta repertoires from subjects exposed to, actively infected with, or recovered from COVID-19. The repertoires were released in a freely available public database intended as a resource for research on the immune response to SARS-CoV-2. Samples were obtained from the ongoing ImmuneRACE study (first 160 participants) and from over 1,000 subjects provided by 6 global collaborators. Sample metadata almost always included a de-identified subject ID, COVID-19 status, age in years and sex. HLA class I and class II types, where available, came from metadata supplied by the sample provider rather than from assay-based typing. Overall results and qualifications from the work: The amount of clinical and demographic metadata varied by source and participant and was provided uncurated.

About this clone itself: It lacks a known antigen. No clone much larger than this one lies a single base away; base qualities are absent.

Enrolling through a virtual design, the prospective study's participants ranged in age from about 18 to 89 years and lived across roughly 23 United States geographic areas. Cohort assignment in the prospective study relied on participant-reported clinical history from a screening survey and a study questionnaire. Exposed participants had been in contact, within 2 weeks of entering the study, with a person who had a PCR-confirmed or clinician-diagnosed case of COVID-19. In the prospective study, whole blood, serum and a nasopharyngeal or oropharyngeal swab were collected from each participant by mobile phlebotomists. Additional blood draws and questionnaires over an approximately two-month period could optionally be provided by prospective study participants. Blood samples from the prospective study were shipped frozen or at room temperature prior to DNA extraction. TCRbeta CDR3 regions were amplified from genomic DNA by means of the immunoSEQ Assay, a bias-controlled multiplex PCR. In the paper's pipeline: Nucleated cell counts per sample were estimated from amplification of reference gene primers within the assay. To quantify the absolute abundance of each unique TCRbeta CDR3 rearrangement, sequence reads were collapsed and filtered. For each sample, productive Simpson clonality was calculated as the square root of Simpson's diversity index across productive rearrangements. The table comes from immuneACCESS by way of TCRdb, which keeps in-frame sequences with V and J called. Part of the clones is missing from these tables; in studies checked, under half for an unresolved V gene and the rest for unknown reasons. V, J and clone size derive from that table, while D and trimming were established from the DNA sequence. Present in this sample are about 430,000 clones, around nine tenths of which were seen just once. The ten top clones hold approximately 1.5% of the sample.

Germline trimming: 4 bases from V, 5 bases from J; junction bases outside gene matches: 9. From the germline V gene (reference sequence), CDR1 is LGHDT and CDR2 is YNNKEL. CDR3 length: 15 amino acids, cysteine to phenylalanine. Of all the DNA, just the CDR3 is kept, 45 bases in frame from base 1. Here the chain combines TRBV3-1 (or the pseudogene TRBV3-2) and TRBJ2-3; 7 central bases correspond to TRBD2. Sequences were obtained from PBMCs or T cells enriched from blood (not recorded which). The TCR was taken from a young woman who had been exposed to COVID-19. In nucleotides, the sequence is TGTGCCAGCAGCCCAGCGGGGTTGGTCGGAGATACGCAGTATTTT. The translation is CASSPAGLVGDTQYF.